The rows below give T cell receptor beta chains drawn from one sample of a study of circulating and synovial CD4+ cells in juvenile arthritis. Profiled with immunoSEQ multiplex PCR; TCRdb holds only in-frame clones, not every one. Of a few thousand clones detected, around nine tenths appear once; the ten largest clones hold 3.5%. The sample consisted of HLA-DR+ CD4+ T cells from blood. The receptor set was obtained from a human donor with juvenile idiopathic arthritis. Both conserved end residues are part of each CDR3. D genes are given only for firm matches. Clone size is shown for a subset of rows, as once, few, many or a class of expanded clone.

clone size	V gene	D gene	J gene	CDR3 protein	CDR3 DNA
NA	TRBV30	TRBD1	TRBJ2-7	CAWSVPRTGRGYEQYF	TGTGCCTGGAGTGTACCGCGGACAGGGAGAGGCTACGAGCAGTACTTC
NA	TRBV30	TRBD1	TRBJ1-2	CAWSLTGIDGYTF	TGTGCCTGGAGCTTGACAGGGATCGATGGCTACACCTTC
NA	TRBV7-7	NA	TRBJ2-3	CASSATGYIDTQYF	TGTGCTAGCAGCGCCACGGGGTATATAGATACGCAGTATTTT
NA	TRBV7-2	NA	TRBJ1-5	CASSKQGNQPQHF	TGTGCCAGCAGCAAACAGGGCAATCAGCCCCAGCATTTT
NA	TRBV5-4	TRBD2	TRBJ2-1	CASRAGTSISYNEQFF	TGTGCCAGCAGAGCCGGGACTAGTATCTCCTACAATGAGCAGTTCTTC
NA	TRBV13	TRBD2	TRBJ2-1	CASSLLPGASGSDLDEQFF	TGTGCCAGCAGCTTACTACCTGGGGCTAGCGGGAGCGATTTGGATGAGCAGTTCTTC
few	TRBV7-2	TRBD1	TRBJ2-2	CASSRTGFGELFF	TGTGCCAGCAGCCGGACAGGGTTCGGGGAGCTGTTTTTT
NA	TRBV9	TRBD1	TRBJ2-5	CASSGSGTGGETQYF	TGTGCCAGCAGCGGGTCCGGGACAGGGGGGGAGACCCAGTACTTC
NA	TRBV27	NA	TRBJ1-5	CASSLRGTEWPQHF	TGTGCCAGCAGTTTAAGGGGCACCGAATGGCCCCAGCATTTT
NA	TRBV5-4	TRBD1	TRBJ1-3	CASSLGGQGAGNTIYF	TGTGCCAGCAGCTTGGGCGGACAGGGAGCTGGAAACACCATATATTTT
NA	TRBV5-1	TRBD2	TRBJ2-7	CASSLGLAGPYEQYF	TGCGCCAGCAGCTTGGGACTAGCGGGACCCTACGAGCAGTACTTC
few	TRBV10-3	TRBD1	TRBJ1-3	CAIRGGQALGNTIYF	TGTGCCATCAGAGGGGGACAGGCGCTCGGAAACACCATATATTTT
NA	TRBV4-2	TRBD2	TRBJ2-1	CASSQDPGLDYNEQFF	TGTGCCAGCAGCCAAGATCCGGGACTAGACTACAATGAGCAGTTCTTC
NA	TRBV9	NA	TRBJ2-7	CASSVLSPYEQYF	TGTGCCAGCAGCGTACTTAGTCCCTACGAGCAGTACTTC
NA	TRBV2	TRBD1	TRBJ1-2	CASSPFPDRANGYTF	TGTGCCAGCAGTCCTTTTCCGGACAGGGCGAATGGCTACACCTTC
NA	TRBV6-5	TRBD1	TRBJ2-5	CASSSPTGGKETQYF	TGTGCCAGCAGTTCCCCGACAGGGGGCAAAGAGACCCAGTACTTC
NA	TRBV7-9	NA	TRBJ1-3	CASSKTGQGRNTIYF	TGTGCCAGCAGCAAGACAGGCCAAGGGAGAAACACCATATATTTT
NA	TRBV10-3	TRBD2	TRBJ2-3	CAISESGRDTQYF	TGTGCCATCAGTGAGAGCGGGAGAGATACGCAGTATTTT
once	TRBV5-6	NA	TRBJ1-2	CASSLRASNYGYTF	TGTGCCAGCAGCCTCAGGGCCTCTAACTATGGCTACACCTTC
NA	TRBV27	NA	TRBJ1-2	CASSLAGFYGYTF	TGTGCCAGCAGTTTAGCCGGGTTCTATGGCTACACCTTC
NA	TRBV10-3	TRBD1	TRBJ2-7	CATGQGAREQYF	TGTGCCACCGGACAGGGGGCGCGCGAGCAGTACTTC
NA	TRBV11-2	TRBD1	TRBJ1-6	CASSLGQGGNSPLHF	TGTGCCAGCAGCCTAGGACAGGGTGGCAATTCACCCCTCCACTTT
once	TRBV5-1	TRBD1	TRBJ2-5	CASSLGTDSLETQYF	TGCGCCAGCAGTCTCGGGACAGATTCCTTAGAGACCCAGTACTTC
NA	TRBV9	NA	TRBJ2-1	CASSLTHSDNNEQFF	TGTGCCAGCAGCCTGACTCATTCGGATAACAATGAGCAGTTCTTC
NA	TRBV30	NA	TRBJ2-7	CAWAPLSGFSYEQYF	TGTGCCTGGGCGCCATTGAGCGGGTTTTCCTACGAGCAGTACTTC
few	TRBV6-5	NA	TRBJ1-4	CASSSPGGMGEKLFF	TGTGCCAGCAGTTCCCCAGGAGGAATGGGTGAAAAACTGTTTTTT
NA	TRBV18	TRBD2	TRBJ2-3	CASSPVAGGTTDTQYF	TGTGCCAGCTCACCCGTAGCGGGGGGAACCACAGATACGCAGTATTTT
NA	TRBV5-1	NA	TRBJ1-1	CASSRLDSNTEAFF	TGCGCCAGCAGCCGGCTGGACAGTAACACTGAAGCTTTCTTT
NA	TRBV7-2	NA	TRBJ2-7	CASSSTTQGLPGEQYF	TGTGCCAGCAGCTCAACCACTCAGGGGCTCCCCGGGGAGCAGTACTTC